These 6 T cell receptor beta chains came from one sample sequenced in a study of blood T cell repertoires in COVID-19. Libraries were prepared by immunoSEQ multiplex PCR; TCRdb keeps only in-frame clonotypes and omits some of them. The sample lists some 160,000 clones; around 79% were seen once. The sample was PBMCs or T cells enriched from blood (not recorded which). The receptors were sampled from a woman between 65 and 79 years old in a cohort exposed to, infected with or recovered from COVID-19 (not recorded which).

The chain uses TRBV28 and TRBJ2-3, with 8 bases that match TRBD1. Unmatched junction bases numbered 8, after V lost 5 bases and J lost 4 bases. This CDR3 comprises 15 residues. The germline gives CDR1 MDHEN, CDR2 SYDVKM. For the CDR3, the DNA is TGTGCCAGCAGTGCAGGGGGCGCGGCCGCAGATACGCAGTATTTT. This translates into CASSAGGAAADTQYF.

Note on this clone: This may be a read error, as it is one base from a much larger clone. This chain joins TRBV7-9 and TRBJ2-3; 8 bases are a match to TRBD1. The CDR3 is 13 amino acids. V lost 5 bases, J lost 4 bases, and 2 bases stayed unmatched. Germline lookup yields CDR1 SEHNR and CDR2 FQNEAQ (reference sequence). CDR3 bases: TGTGCCAGCAGCCAGACAGGGGCAGATACGCAGTATTTT. Its protein product is CASSQTGADTQYF.

CDR3 loop: CAWSVHLYGYTF. CDR3 in DNA: TGTGCCTGGAGTGTACACCTCTATGGCTACACCTTC. The chain links TRBV30 to TRBJ1-2; D is uncertain. Trimming removed 0 bases from V and 4 bases from J, with 6 bases in between. Germline lookup yields CDR1 GTSNPN and CDR2 SVGIG (reference sequence). This CDR3 comprises 12 residues.

This rearrangement joins TRBV5-4 to TRBJ2-5, with 9 bases lining up with TRBD2. The junction had 3 bases not matched to a gene; V was cut back by 1 base and J by 5 bases. The CDR3 is 14 residues long. CDR1 is SGHNT and CDR2 is YYREEE in the germline V gene (reference sequence). The CDR3 DNA is TGTGCCAGCAGCTTGTTAGCGGGAGCTGAGACCCAGTACTTC. Amino acid sequence: CASSLLAGAETQYF.

The V gene is TRBV5-1, the J gene TRBJ2-3; possible D gene TRBD1, 7 bases. Germline lookup yields CDR1 SGHRS and CDR2 YFSETQ. The germline V and J ends were trimmed by 5 bases and 2 bases, with 18 bases remaining between them. The CDR3 consists of 16 residues. The CDR3 DNA reads TGCGCCAGCAGTATTGGAGGGACAGTTCCCACAGATACGCAGTATTTT. Residues: CASSIGGTVPTDTQYF.

The CDR3 sequence: CASSSGWGEMSSKLFF. The DNA for the CDR3 is TGTGCCAGCAGCTCAGGGTGGGGTGAAATGTCATCGAAACTGTTTTTT. This chain joins TRBV7-9 and TRBJ1-4; D possibly corresponds to TRBD1 (5 bases). CDR1 and CDR2 (germline): SEHNR, FQNEAQ (reference sequence). The V end lost 4 bases, the J end lost 11 bases, and 23 bases lay between the germline ends. The CDR3 consists of 16 residues.